This TCR beta chain came from a study of T cell repertoires in cytomegalovirus infection. Across the study: Use of recently identified HLA-C-restricted and well-studied HLA-B-restricted CMV epitopes was part of the study. TCR beta signatures that were public indicated CMV infection and matching HLA type. Study-level findings and limits: Clonotypes of TCR beta that were HLA-C-restricted and CMV-specific dominated the ex vivo response. Summed frequency of shared TCR beta families picked out CMV carriers who also had the relevant HLA.

Notes on this clonotype: Its antigen is undetermined.

Each CDR3 protein is one row after TCRdb ran MiXCR on the reads. The data show about 830,000 distinct CDR3 sequences, with 30% to 35% seen just once and roughly 12% held by the top ten. Sequenced material: cultured CD8+ T cells from PBMCs, taken from culture after CMV antigen stimulation. This clonotype was sampled from a human donor in good health (CMV status not recorded). Some clones in this sample may be carry-over from other donors' samples.

For the CDR3, the DNA is TGTGCCAGCAGCCACCTCGGGGAAGACCCTTCGGAGGCCCTCCACTTT. Its protein product is CASSHLGEDPSEALHF. The genes are TRBV7-4 and TRBJ1-6; D is uncertain. The ends were cut back, 5 bases at V and 14 bases at J, with 25 bases in the middle. Germline CDR1 SGHVT, CDR2 SQSDAQ. The CDR3 has 16 residues.